Below, 27 T cell receptor beta chains from the same sample are listed, as sequenced in a study of T cell changes during pregnancy in multiple sclerosis (dated by TCRdb to the late 2010s). The library relied on the immunoSEQ multiplex PCR assay. The clones in this table, taken by TCRdb from immuneACCESS, are in-frame only. Not every clone is retained; where verified, under half of the shortfall comes from an unresolved V gene, and the cause of the rest is unknown. In this sample the table shows around 74,000 clones, about 85% of which occur a single time. The ten largest clonotypes hold 3.3% of the sample. Material: peripheral blood, obtained before pregnancy. The receptors originated from a female donor with multiple sclerosis, enrolled in a pregnancy study.

The V and J genes are TRBV7-2 and TRBJ2-7; TRBD2 matches at 9 bases. The CDR3 is made up of 15 amino acids. The germline CDR1 and CDR2 sequences are SGHTA and FQGNSA. Trimming cost V 6 bases and J 7 bases; bases outside gene matches: 13. The CDR3, as DNA: TGTGCCAGCAGTACGAAAAGCGGCGGGGGGGTGGAGCAGTACTTC. Protein sequence: CASSTKSGGGVEQYF.

This rearrangement joins TRBV28 to TRBJ1-5, with D unresolved. The CDR3 is 14 residues long. Germline V gives CDR1 MDHEN, CDR2 SYDVKM. In nucleotides, the CDR3 is TGTGCGGTAGTCGCCCATGGTGGCAATCAGCCCCAGCATTTT. Encoded protein: CAVVAHGGNQPQHF.

The chain has TRBV27 and TRBJ1-5; the match to TRBD1 covers 7 bases. The CDR3 covers 14 residues. The V gene end was trimmed by 6 bases and the J gene end by 4 bases; junction bases not matched to a gene: 6. Germline CDR1 reads MNHEY; CDR2 reads SMNVEV (reference sequence). The chain's CDR3 is CASRTGVSNQPQHF. CDR3 nucleotides: TGTGCCAGCAGAACAGGGGTTTCGAATCAGCCCCAGCATTTT.

This chain links TRBV7-8 with TRBJ1-2; 10 nucleotides line up with TRBD1. V dropped 4 bases and J dropped 0; count of bases not matched to a gene: 5. Germline values: CDR1 SGHVS, CDR2 FQNEAQ. The CDR3 totals 16 residues. In DNA form, the CDR3 reads TGTGCCAGCAGCTACGGGACAGGGGCCACTAACTATGGCTACACCTTC. Its translation: CASSYGTGATNYGYTF.

V and J are TRBV4-1 and TRBJ2-6; no reliable D call. Germline assignment: CDR1 MGHRA and CDR2 YSYEKL. This CDR3 contains 15 residues. Deletions cut 7 bases from V and 0 bases from J, with 10 bases between. The CDR3 sequence: CASTDGSSGANVLTF. The CDR3 DNA follows: TGCGCCAGCACAGATGGCAGCTCTGGGGCCAACGTCCTGACTTTC.

The rearrangement uses TRBV5-1 and TRBJ1-2, with D maybe TRBD1 (6 bases). The V end lost 4 bases, the J end lost 8 bases, and 18 bases lay between the germline ends. The CDR3 has 14 amino acids. The germline gives CDR1 SGHRS, CDR2 YFSETQ. The CDR3 region is CASSQILGARGYTF. CDR3 in DNA: TGCGCCAGCAGCCAGATATTGGGGGCGAGGGGCTACACCTTC. Full variable domain (outside the CDR3, taken from reference TRBV5-1 and TRBJ1-2): KAGVTQTPRYLIKTRGQQVTLSCSPISGHRSVSWYQQTPGQGLQFLFEYFSETQRNKGNFPGRFSGRQFSNSRSEMNVSTLELGDSALYLCASSQILGARGYTFGSGTRLTVV.

This chain links TRBV9 with TRBJ1-5, with TRBD1 matching 9 bases. V lost 5 bases and J lost 3; bases outside the gene matches: 6. This CDR3 has 15 amino acids. CDR1 and CDR2 from the germline V gene are SGDLS and YYNGEE. The CDR3 is CASSLTGGTNQPQHF. The DNA for the CDR3 is TGTGCCAGCAGTCTCACAGGGGGCACCAATCAGCCCCAGCATTTT.

V is TRBV4-2 and J is TRBJ1-2; D gene ambiguous. The CDR3 loop spans 15 amino acids. Trimming left V 2 bases short and J 0 bases short, with 10 bases between. CDR1 and CDR2 (germline): LGHNA, YNFKEQ. The CDR3 spells CASSQMNTANYGYTF. CDR3 sequence (DNA): TGTGCCAGCAGCCAAATGAACACAGCTAACTATGGCTACACCTTC.

The rearrangement joins TRBV12-5 to TRBJ1-1, with D perhaps TRBD1 (5 bases). Trimming left V 2 bases short and J 6 bases short, with 10 bases between. The CDR3 consists of 13 residues. CDR1 is LGHNT, CDR2 FRNRAP, per germline. The CDR3 reads CASGLSGLPEAFF. The CDR3 region has the DNA TGTGCTAGTGGTTTGTCAGGGTTACCTGAAGCTTTCTTT.

The rearrangement uses TRBV6-1 and TRBJ1-5, with TRBD1 as a possible D gene (5 bases). Trimming shortened V by 3 bases and J by 6 bases, and 12 bases separated the two germline ends. The germline V gene encodes CDR1 MNHNS and CDR2 SASEGT. CDR3 length equals 14 residues. CDR3 coding DNA: TGTGCCAGCAGTGAGCAGGGTATCAGTCAGCCCCAGCATTTT. Translating gives CASSEQGISQPQHF.

This chain links TRBV19 with TRBJ2-7; weak D call: TRBD1 (6 bases). V was clipped by 2 bases and J by 4 bases, with 18 bases between them. Germline values: CDR1 LNHDA, CDR2 SQIVND (reference sequence). The CDR3 is made up of 16 amino acids. This chain's CDR3 is CASSITLRGLSYEQYF. The CDR3, as DNA: TGTGCCAGTAGTATAACCCTCAGGGGTCTCTCGTACGAGCAGTACTTC.

The genes are TRBV10-2 and TRBJ1-2; D gene unclear. This CDR3 spans 16 amino acids. The germline gives CDR1 WSHSY, CDR2 SAAADI. Trimming removed 2 bases from V and 5 bases from J, with 18 bases in between. Here the CDR3 reads CASSEPTVPSGYGYTF. The CDR3 DNA follows: TGCGCCAGCAGTGAGCCAACGGTGCCTAGCGGATATGGCTACACCTTC.

This clone has only a few counts. The V call is TRBV19, the J call TRBJ1-1; D is uncertain. Looked up from germline, CDR1 is LNHDA and CDR2 is SQIVND (reference sequence). V shed 6 bases and J shed 0 bases, with 8 bases lying between them. The CDR3 has 13 amino acids. CDR3 residues: CASSRSLNTEAFF. CDR3 DNA sequence: TGTGCCAGTAGCCGGAGTCTGAACACTGAAGCTTTCTTT.

CDR3 loop: CASSQDPRLASYGYTF. The DNA of the CDR3 is TGCGCCAGCAGCCAAGATCCCCGGTTAGCTTCCTATGGCTACACCTTC. V is TRBV4-1 and J is TRBJ1-2; D not resolved. Germline assignment: CDR1 MGHRA and CDR2 YSYEKL. Trimming removed 0 bases at V and 4 bases at J, with 15 bases between. The CDR3 loop spans 16 amino acids.

The rearrangement uses TRBV9 and TRBJ2-5, with 7 nucleotides matching TRBD1. The V segment lost 4 bases and the J segment 5 bases; nucleotides outside the gene matches: 11. CDR1 and CDR2 (germline): SGDLS, YYNGEE. The CDR3 extends over 15 amino acids. CDR3 sequence: CASSLATGVGETQYF. The CDR3 bases are TGTGCCAGCAGCTTAGCCACAGGGGTAGGGGAGACCCAGTACTTC.

This chain connects TRBV13 to TRBJ2-2, with 10 nucleotides matching TRBD2. V dropped 5 bases and J dropped 4; count of bases not matched to a gene: 16. Germline V CDR1 and CDR2: PRHDT, FYEKMQ (reference sequence). The CDR3 covers 19 residues. In nucleotides, the CDR3 is TGTGCCAGCAGCCCCGTCCCAAGATATTCTAGCGGGAGCACCGGGGAGCTGTTTTTT. Translated: CASSPVPRYSSGSTGELFF.

V gene TRBV5-1 combines with J gene TRBJ2-7, with D tentatively TRBD1 (5 bases). This CDR3 has 14 residues. V was trimmed by 2 bases and J by 2 bases, leaving 11 bases between them. The germline V gene has CDR1 SGHRS and CDR2 YFSETQ. The CDR3 region has the DNA TGCGCCAGCAGCTTAACAGGCACTACCTACGAGCAGTACTTC. Its translation is CASSLTGTTYEQYF.

The rearrangement joins TRBV4-2 to TRBJ1-5; TRBD1 matches at 10 bases. The CDR3 spans 15 residues. Germline loops: CDR1 LGHNA, CDR2 YNFKEQ. With V trimmed by 3 bases and J by 1 base, 0 bases remained unmatched. CDR3 in amino acids: CASSQGQGSNQPQHF. In DNA form, the CDR3 reads TGTGCCAGCAGCCAGGGACAGGGGAGCAATCAGCCCCAGCATTTT.

The rearrangement joins TRBV7-9 to TRBJ2-3, with TRBD1 matching 9 bases. With 5 bases clipped from V and 10 bases from J, the junction kept 16 bases outside the gene matches. This CDR3 comprises 16 residues. Looked up from germline, CDR1 is SEHNR and CDR2 is FQNEAQ (reference sequence). The CDR3 DNA reads as TGTGCCAGCAGCACCTCGGGACAGGGCCCCCTAAATCCGCAGTATTTT. It codes for CASSTSGQGPLNPQYF.

The chain joins TRBV5-1 to TRBJ1-4; tentatively, D is TRBD1 (5 bases). Per the germline V gene, CDR1 is SGHRS and CDR2 is YFSETQ. The V end was cut by 0 bases, the J end by 8 bases, with 14 bases between. The CDR3 runs 15 residues. CDR3 sequence reads: CASSLAGGDREKLFF. CDR3 sequence (DNA): TGCGCCAGCAGCTTGGCCGGGGGGGATAGGGAAAAACTGTTTTTT.

V gene TRBV4-2 combines with J gene TRBJ2-1; tentatively, D is TRBD2 (6 bases). The V and J ends lost 2 bases and 10 bases respectively, with 21 bases between them. Germline CDR1 LGHNA, CDR2 YNFKEQ. The CDR3 is 16 amino acids. The CDR3 region is CASSQQVDPRAGEQFF. The CDR3 DNA reads as TGTGCCAGCAGCCAACAGGTGGACCCCCGGGCGGGGGAGCAGTTCTTC.

The genes are TRBV27 and TRBJ2-3, with a weak D call TRBD2 (6 bases). Per the germline V gene, CDR1 is MNHEY and CDR2 is SMNVEV (reference sequence). This CDR3 is 17 amino acids long. V lost 3 bases to trimming and J lost 4 bases, with 20 bases between them. CDR3 nucleotides: TGTGCCAGCAGTTTGCGGATGGCTGGAGGGCCTGCAGATACGCAGTATTTT. This gives the protein CASSLRMAGGPADTQYF.

About this clone: The identical CDR3 is also encoded by other nucleotide sequences in the sample. The gene calls are TRBV18 and TRBJ1-1; possible D gene TRBD1, 6 bases. The CDR3 consists of 13 residues. Looked up from germline, CDR1 is KGHSH and CDR2 is LQKENI. V lost 1 base and J 4 bases, leaving 7 bases between the germline ends. The CDR3 bases are TGTGCCAGCTCACCACAAGGGGGCACTGAAGCTTTCTTT. Its translation: CASSPQGGTEAFF.

The chain employs TRBV4-2 and TRBJ1-1; 8 nucleotides line up with TRBD1. V lost 1 base and J lost 3; bases outside the gene matches: 4. Germline lookup yields CDR1 LGHNA and CDR2 YNFKEQ. The CDR3 contains 15 residues. CDR3 in amino acids: CASSQVSGQDTEAFF. CDR3 DNA sequence: TGTGCCAGCAGCCAAGTCTCGGGACAGGACACTGAAGCTTTCTTT.

CDR3: CASSLVDPGGDPGNTIYF. The CDR3 DNA is TGTGCCAGCAGCTTAGTCGACCCGGGAGGGGATCCTGGAAACACCATATATTTT. V gene TRBV11-2 combines with J gene TRBJ1-3, with D possibly TRBD1 on 5 matching bases. The germline CDR1 and CDR2 sequences are SGHAT and FQNNGV. V was shortened by 1 base and J by 2 bases, with 18 bases between the two germline ends. The CDR3 covers 18 residues.

This clone was recorded once. The chain combines TRBV18 with TRBJ1-1; D is uncertain. This CDR3 has 13 amino acids. The V end lost 2 bases, the J end lost 4 bases, and 8 bases lay between the germline ends. Germline lookup yields CDR1 KGHSH and CDR2 LQKENI. The CDR3 DNA reads as TGTGCCAGCTCACCAATGCGGGGCACTGAAGCTTTCTTT. It translates to CASSPMRGTEAFF.

This clone was seen just once. The rearrangement uses TRBV18 and TRBJ2-3, with D possibly TRBD1 on 6 matching bases. V lost 5 bases and J 2 bases, leaving 14 bases between the germline ends. Germline CDR1 and CDR2: KGHSH and LQKENI. This CDR3 spans 15 amino acids. CDR3 region: CASSANGQNTDTQYF. The DNA of the CDR3 is TGTGCCAGCTCAGCGAACGGACAGAACACAGATACGCAGTATTTT.